Included here is one T cell receptor (beta chain) sequence, with context. Its binding antigen is unknown. Base qualities are not provided; no much larger clone lies one nucleotide away. This entry belongs to a study of cytomegalovirus exposure and HLA in healthy donors (dated 2017 in TCRdb). Concerning the study at large: The roughly 670 repertoires of the first cohort and the 120 or so validation repertoires were produced on the same platform, according to a later analysis. The study combined high-throughput TCR immunosequencing, statistical association of individual TCRs with disease status, and machine learning to predict cytomegalovirus infection status. The aim of the study was to test whether cataloging public T cell receptors could identify signatures of past pathogen exposure. Besides the first cohort of roughly 700 subjects, a separate validation cohort made up of 90 to 150 different subjects was used. What the research found in general, with its limitations: Across donors, most TCR sequences were observed very rarely, whereas some public TCRs were present in many individuals. In vitro tests confirmed that a few of the cytomegalovirus-associated TCR beta chains recognize cytomegalovirus antigens. The study gave a list of more than 150 TCR beta chains associated with cytomegalovirus. Cytomegalovirus status was reported to be diagnosed by the classifier with high specificity and sensitivity in both the original and validation cohorts. Subsequent analysis determined that TCRs grouped into clusters in the first cohort also showed a tendency toward co-occurrence across the 120 or so validation repertoires, and about 94% of cluster scores exceeded 0. The authors suggested that the approach could potentially be generalized to other disease states and immunological phenotypes. A later analysis lacked HLA typing for the validation cohort, so it scored co-occurrence in that cohort across all 110 or so repertoires.

The donors were included in the validation cohort of approximately 130 subjects, a group kept apart from the roughly 670-subject first cohort. Libraries came from the immunoSEQ multiplex PCR assay. As for the original processing: A statistical classification framework was built for diagnosing cytomegalovirus status from the catalog of TCR beta chain sequences. In TCRdb, the immuneACCESS table is reduced to in-frame sequences with V and J assigned. These tables do not hold every clone; where another copy was compared, an unresolved V gene accounts for under half, and the others remain unexplained. V and J calls and clone size follow that table, whereas D and trimming were derived from the DNA. In all, the sample holds roughly 75,000 clones, and roughly 94% of those were seen once. Approximately 1.3% of the sample lies in the top ten. Trimming costs V 6 bases and J 4 bases, and their ends lie 12 bases apart. Reading from cysteine to phenylalanine, the CDR3 counts 13 amino acids. The read is trimmed to its CDR3 DNA, 39 bases read in frame from base 1. The germline V gene encodes CDR1 MRHNA and CDR2 SNTAGT.

The receptor's source is a man younger than 35 in good health and CMV-seropositive. The chain links TRBV6-4 with TRBJ2-5; 6 matching bases give a weak D call of TRBD1. Sample: PBMCs. The sequence in DNA is TGTGCCAGCAGCGCCCTCAGGGGAGAGACCCAGTACTTC. The resulting protein is CASSALRGETQYF.